This is a list of T cell receptor beta chains from one sample in a study of T cells expressing NK-cell markers. TCRdb re-called the 5' RACE reads and gives one entry per CDR3 protein, without DNA. The table lists about 460,000 distinct CDR3 sequences. The sequenced sample was blood T cells: a sorted CD56 or NKG2C T cell subset, CD4+ or CD8+ T cells, or bulk PBMC T cells (not recorded which). The receptors originated from a woman between 45 and 60 years old in good health. CDR3s include the opening cysteine and the closing phenylalanine or tryptophan. Fields, in order: V gene, J gene, CDR3 protein.

TRBV12-3/TRBV12-4	TRBJ2-7	CASSPTGGLGEQYF
TRBV11-3	TRBJ2-3	CASSIGGGRATDTQYF
TRBV25-1	TRBJ2-5	CASSEWMGLAGQETQYF
TRBV24-1	TRBJ2-3	CATSGRGLADHTDTQYF
TRBV12-3/TRBV12-4	TRBJ2-1	CASSFRGGTEEFF
TRBV3-1	TRBJ1-5	CASSQGIGGNQPQHF
TRBV5-1	TRBJ2-3	CASSSGQEEDTQYF
TRBV2	TRBJ1-1	CASRADLNTEAFF
TRBV14	TRBJ2-5	CASSPRPSGFMETQYF
TRBV6-5	TRBJ2-3	CASANPTSGRGDTQYF
TRBV15	TRBJ1-5	CATSLNRGSNQPQHF
TRBV5-1	TRBJ2-2	CASSSDSLNTGELFF
TRBV5-1	TRBJ2-3	CASSLVTGRADTQYF
TRBV5-1	TRBJ1-2	CASSSSWTTTGGYTF
TRBV5-1	TRBJ2-1	CASSLGGLVAGAYNEQFF
TRBV12-3/TRBV12-4	TRBJ2-1	CASSLSQGFFRNEQFF
TRBV11-2	TRBJ2-7	CASSLGIFNEQYF
TRBV7-8	TRBJ1-1	CASSPRTGVEAFF
TRBV5-5	TRBJ2-5	CASSPRQGANQETQYF
TRBV3-1	TRBJ2-5	CASSQEAGGKETQYF
TRBV6-5	TRBJ1-2	CASRKTGVGGYTF
TRBV20-1	TRBJ2-3	CSAVAGGQILTDTQYF
TRBV28	TRBJ1-5	CASSVDRTRVPQHF
TRBV2	TRBJ2-5	CASNGGGQETQYF
TRBV6-2/TRBV6-3	TRBJ2-1	CASSLGGGLADFGQFF
TRBV6-5	TRBJ2-1	CASSYLTGYHEQFF
TRBV6-1	TRBJ1-3	CASSENFSGNTIYF
TRBV12-3/TRBV12-4	TRBJ1-5	CASSWVRAYQHF
TRBV5-1	TRBJ2-2	CASSLGGPGELFF
TRBV2	TRBJ2-3	CASSGGQGRGADTQYF
TRBV20-1	TRBJ2-4	CSAREGGLQFSKNIQYF
TRBV10-3	TRBJ2-5	CAIGGAAGRETQYF
TRBV10-1	TRBJ2-1	CASSSPLSGGGPNEQFF
TRBV29-1	TRBJ1-1	CSVGRWGTGGVWTEAFF
TRBV3-1	TRBJ2-3	CASSQGAGGANTQYF
TRBV11-3	TRBJ2-1	CASSGREYNEQFF
TRBV6-5	TRBJ2-7	CASRGDRGLYEQYF
TRBV2	TRBJ2-2	CATIAGGLPGELFF
TRBV7-9	TRBJ1-2	CASSPPGQNLYGYTF
TRBV2	TRBJ2-3	CASTSGIADTQYF
TRBV20-1	TRBJ1-1	CSAAPGEKGNEAFF
TRBV19	TRBJ2-5	CASSVLSVGQETQYF
TRBV6-2/TRBV6-3	TRBJ2-7	CASRGGTGISYEQYF
TRBV5-1	TRBJ2-2	CASTPIGGSDTGELFF
TRBV5-1	TRBJ1-1	CASSFQGGGTEAFF